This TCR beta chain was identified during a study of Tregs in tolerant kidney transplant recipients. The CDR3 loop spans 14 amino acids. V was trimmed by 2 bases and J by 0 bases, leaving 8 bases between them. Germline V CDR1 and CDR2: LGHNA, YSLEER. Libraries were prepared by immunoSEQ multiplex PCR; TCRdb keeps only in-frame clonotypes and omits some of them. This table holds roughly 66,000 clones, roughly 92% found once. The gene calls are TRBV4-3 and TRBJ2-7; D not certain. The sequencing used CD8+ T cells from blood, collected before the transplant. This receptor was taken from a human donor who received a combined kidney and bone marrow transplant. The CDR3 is CASSQILSSYEQYF. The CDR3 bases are TGCGCCAGCAGCCAAATATTGAGCTCCTACGAGCAGTACTTC.